This TCR beta chain was observed in a study of blood T cell repertoires in COVID-19. Study at large: The samples span acute and convalescent COVID-19 from the United States, Italy and Spain. Sample material is recorded as cDNA or gDNA derived from T cells, B-cell-depleted T cells, or PBMCs.

CDR1 is MNHNY and CDR2 is SVGAGI in the germline V gene (reference sequence). The length of the CDR3 is 16 residues. The junction had 4 bases not matched to a gene; V was cut back by 2 bases and J by 4 bases. In the original workflow: Using reference gene primer amplification, nucleated cell counts were estimated. TCRdb's table, derived via immunoSEQ multiplex PCR, lists solely in-frame clones and lacks some. The V and J calls and clone size are taken from that table; D and trimming were inferred from the DNA. The table includes 370,000 or so clones, approximately 77% detected once. The clonotype was recovered from a human donor with acute or convalescent COVID-19. The donor label of this sample is uncertain. The sample was peripheral blood. V gene TRBV6-6 combines with J gene TRBJ2-2, with 10 positions matching TRBD2. In DNA form, the CDR3 reads TGTGCCAGCAGTTACGGGAGCGGGGGGGCCACCGGGGAGCTGTTTTTT. Its protein is CASSYGSGGATGELFF.